This T cell receptor (beta chain) was profiled in a study of blood T cell repertoires in COVID-19. Study context: Collection of acute and convalescent COVID-19 samples took place in the United States, Italy and Spain. Sources were T cells, B-cell-depleted T cells, or PBMCs; the material itself was cDNA or gDNA.

This clone showed up just once. A Seattle source enrolled patients during active infection and followed them longitudinally. Per the original data handling: Estimated nucleated cell counts came from reference gene primer amplification. The table came from immunoSEQ multiplex PCR; TCRdb's copy has only in-frame clones and leaves some out. V and J calls and clone size are given by that table; D and trimming were obtained from the DNA. The table has 250,000 to 350,000 clones, about 85% seen once. The origin of this receptor is a human donor with COVID-19, enrolled during active disease. The donor label of this sample is uncertain. The sample was peripheral blood.

The CDR3 protein is CASSFQVSPLHF. Written as DNA, the CDR3 is TGTGCCAGCAGTTTTCAGGTTTCACCCCTCCACTTT. The genes are TRBV6-2 or TRBV6-3 and TRBJ1-6; no clear D gene. The germline gives CDR1 MNHEY, CDR2 SVGEGT. V lost 4 bases and J lost 9, with 7 bases in between. The CDR3 contains 12 residues.